This record concerns one T cell receptor (beta chain) sequence. In the PCR, 60 Vbeta and 13 Jbeta primers were used. Measured with immunoSEQ multiplex PCR; TCRdb has only the in-frame clones, and not every one. The data hold 170,000 or so clones, with 80% observed a single time. This sample was included in a study of cytomegalovirus exposure and HLA in healthy donors. Germline lookup yields CDR1 SGDLS and CDR2 YYNGEE. With V trimmed by 2 bases and J by 5 bases, 7 bases remained unmatched. CDR3 length equals 16 residues. The rearrangement uses TRBV9 and TRBJ2-1; 10 nucleotides match TRBD1. Sequencing was done on a sample of PBMCs. The source is a boy aged 5-17 years in good health and CMV-seronegative. The CDR3, as DNA: TGTGCCAGCAGCGTGAGGGGGACAGGGGTTAACAATGAGCAGTTCTTC. It encodes CASSVRGTGVNNEQFF.